This T cell receptor (beta chain) was identified during a study of human T cells and chemical hapten exposure. On the study more broadly: Diphenylcyclopropenone was administered weekly to the scalp of patients throughout the approximately 25-week study. The study enrolled mostly female patients with alopecia areata, totalis or universalis.

The sample holds a few counts of this clonotype. Antigen: not known. Points from the study as a whole: The count of PT1 expanded TCRs correlated positively with patch test score.

MiXCR, run by TCRdb on the RACE reads, gives a single entry per CDR3 protein. Here the sample spans some 180,000 distinct CDR3 sequences, under 25% being singletons. CDR1 and CDR2 (germline): SGHRS, YFSETQ. The V segment lost 1 base and the J segment 7 bases; nucleotides outside the gene matches: 2. CDR3 length equals 14 residues. This sample's time point: patch test 3, about 24 weeks after DPC sensitization. Described treatment: therapeutic diphenylcyclopropenone sensitization with weekly scalp DPC. The material was whole blood, obtained in connection with sensitization to the hapten diphenylcyclopropenone (DPC). The gene calls are TRBV5-1 and TRBJ2-1; TRBD2 matches 10 bases. This clonotype originated in a woman aged 40-49 years with alopecia areata. Some clones in this sample may be carry-over from other donors' samples. The CDR3 spells CASSLSSGRNEQFF. The CDR3 DNA sequence: TGCGCCAGCAGCTTGAGTAGCGGGAGGAATGAGCAGTTCTTC.